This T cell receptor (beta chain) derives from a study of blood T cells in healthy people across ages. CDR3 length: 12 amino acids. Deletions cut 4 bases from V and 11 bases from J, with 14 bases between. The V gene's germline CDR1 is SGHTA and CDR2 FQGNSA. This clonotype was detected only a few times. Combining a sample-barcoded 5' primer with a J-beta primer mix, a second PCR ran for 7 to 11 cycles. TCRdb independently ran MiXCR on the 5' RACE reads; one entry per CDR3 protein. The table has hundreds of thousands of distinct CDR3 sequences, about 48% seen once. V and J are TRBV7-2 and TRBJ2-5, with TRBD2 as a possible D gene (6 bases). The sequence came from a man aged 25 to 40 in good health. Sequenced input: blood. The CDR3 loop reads CASSWDSPPQYF. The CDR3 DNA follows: TGTGCCAGCAGCTGGGACTCTCCCCCTCAGTACTTC.